The source of this T cell receptor (beta chain) is a study of blood T cell repertoires in COVID-19. CDR1 and CDR2 from the germline V gene are MNHEY and SMNVEV (reference sequence). V lost 3 bases, J lost 4 bases, and 11 bases stayed unmatched. The CDR3 is 16 amino acids. Sequenced by immunoSEQ multiplex PCR; TCRdb stores in-frame clones only, minus some. The data hold about 140,000 clones, with around 86% observed a single time. Material: peripheral blood. The chain carries TRBV27 and TRBJ1-2; 7 bases are shared with TRBD1. This receptor was identified in a human donor in a cohort sampled during active COVID-19. In nucleotides, the CDR3 is TGTGCCAGCAGTTTCCGACAGGGAGGACTACTCTATGGCTACACCTTC. It is translated as CASSFRQGGLLYGYTF.